Each of the 31 T cell receptor beta chains below was sequenced from the same sample in a study of blood T cells in healthy people across ages. With a J-beta primer mix and a sample-barcoded 5' primer, a second PCR ran about 6 to 11 cycles. TCRdb reprocessed the 5' RACE reads via MiXCR and lists one record per CDR3 protein. The sample contains 1.5 million to 2 million distinct CDR3 sequences, 28% of which appear only once. The material sequenced was blood. The receptors stem from a woman aged 25 to 39 in good health.

The chain has TRBV11-2 and TRBJ2-3, with TRBD1 matching over 9 bases. Per the germline V gene, CDR1 is SGHAT and CDR2 is FQNNGV. The CDR3 is 17 residues long. The J segment lost 3 bases and the V segment lost 5 bases, leaving 12 bases of the junction unmatched. The CDR3 bases are TGTGCCAGCAGCAGCCAACGGGACAGGGAGGCGACAGATACGCAGTATTTT. It specifies CASSSQRDREATDTQYF.

Only a few counts were recorded for this clonotype. This chain links TRBV15 with TRBJ1-5; D is unclear. The CDR3 extends over 13 amino acids. The V gene's germline CDR1 is LNHNV and CDR2 YYDKDF (reference sequence). V gave up 11 bases and J gave up 0 bases, with 11 bases separating them. The CDR3 DNA sequence: TGTGCCCCGGTGAGAGATAGCAATCAGCCCCAGCATTTT. This codes for CAPVRDSNQPQHF.

This clonotype came up a few times. The CDR3 is CSALNFRANEKLFF. The CDR3 nucleotides read TGCAGTGCTCTTAATTTCCGCGCGAATGAAAAACTGTTTTTT. The V call is TRBV20-1, the J call TRBJ1-4; D is undetermined. The CDR3 runs 14 residues. The germline CDR1 and CDR2 sequences are DFQATT and SNEGSKA (reference sequence). Between the trimmed V and J ends, which lost 5 bases and 5 bases, there was a span of 15 bases.

This clonotype was seen only a few times. J is TRBJ1-3 and V is TRBV12-3 or TRBV12-4; D is unresolved. Trimming shortened V by 5 bases and J by 2 bases, and 4 bases separated the two germline ends. The CDR3 is 12 amino acids. The CDR3 bases are TGTGCCAGCAGTGTCACTGGAAACACCATATATTTT. Amino acids: CASSVTGNTIYF.

The rearrangement uses TRBV28 and TRBJ1-2, with D maybe TRBD1 (5 bases). Germline CDR1 and CDR2: MDHEN and SYDVKM. V was trimmed by 4 bases and J by 7 bases, leaving 16 bases between them. The CDR3 length is 14 residues. CDR3 nucleotide sequence: TGTGCCAGCAGTTCAACAGGTTTGAAGGGTGGCTACACCTTC. As protein: CASSSTGLKGGYTF.

This clonotype was seen only a few times. This chain joins TRBV29-1 and TRBJ2-2; 7 bases map to TRBD1. Per germline, CDR1 SQVTM and CDR2 ANQGSEA. The CDR3 runs 15 residues. V lost 6 bases, J lost 2 bases, and 9 bases stayed unmatched. The chain's CDR3 is CSVAPRTGNTGELFF. Written as DNA, the CDR3 is TGCAGCGTGGCCCCCCGGACAGGCAACACCGGGGAGCTGTTTTTT.

This clonotype occurred a few times. V and J are TRBV29-1 and TRBJ2-7, with D possibly being TRBD2 (6 bases). Per germline, CDR1 SQVTM and CDR2 ANQGSEA. The CDR3 is made up of 15 amino acids. The V gene lost 0 bases and the J gene lost 3 bases, with 15 bases spanning the gap. The CDR3 nucleotides are TGCAGCGTTGAAGATCTTGGCGGGAAGATCTACGAGCAGTACTTC. Translating it yields CSVEDLGGKIYEQYF.

V is TRBV10-3 and J is TRBJ1-5, with D perhaps TRBD1 (5 bases). V was cut by 10 bases and J by 5 bases, with 12 bases left in between. The germline gives CDR1 ENHRY, CDR2 SYGVKD. The CDR3 consists of 12 residues. The CDR3 loop reads CATAGGYQPQHF. CDR3 nucleotides: TGTGCCACCGCGGGGGGGTATCAGCCCCAGCATTTT.

This clonotype was detected only a few times. V gene TRBV15 combines with J gene TRBJ1-2; 7 nucleotides agree with TRBD1. The V segment lost 3 bases and the J segment 0 bases; nucleotides outside the gene matches: 4. The CDR3 is 15 amino acids. Looked up from germline, CDR1 is LNHNV and CDR2 is YYDKDF (reference sequence). CDR3 DNA sequence: TGTGCCACCAGCAGGCCGGGACAGACTAACTATGGCTACACCTTC. It encodes CATSRPGQTNYGYTF.

This clonotype was detected only a few times. One end of the junction varies from germline; a read error may be responsible. The chain employs TRBV6-5 and TRBJ2-1, with a possible D match to TRBD2 (6 bases). Germline V gives CDR1 MNHEY, CDR2 SVGAGI. This CDR3 is 15 amino acids long. The CDR3 loop is CASSGGSGSCNEQFF. The CDR3 nucleotides read TGTGCCAGCAGTGGGGGGTCGGGTTCCTGCAATGAGCAGTTCTTC.

A word on this clonotype: The junction departs from the called germline gene at one end, perhaps through a read error. This chain connects TRBV6-2 or TRBV6-3 to TRBJ1-1; the match to TRBD1 covers 8 bases. The CDR3 has 15 residues. CDR1 is MNHEY, CDR2 SVGEGT, per germline. The CDR3 nucleotides are TGTACCAGCAGTCGTGGCAGGGGGCCTTACGGTGAAGCTTTCTTT. This translates into CTSSRGRGPYGEAFF.

A word on this clonotype: With a much larger clone just one base away, this may be a read error. As DNA, the CDR3 is TGTACCACCAGTGATTGGGGGTCGGGGGCGGGGGACAATGAGCAGTTCTTC. Amino acids: CTTSDWGSGAGDNEQFF. The chain joins TRBV24-1 to TRBJ2-1; D is perhaps TRBD2 (7 bases). CDR1 and CDR2 (germline): KGHDR, SFDVKD. The CDR3 is 17 amino acids.

The rearrangement uses TRBV20-1 and TRBJ2-3, with D possibly called TRBD1 or TRBD2 (5 bases each). The CDR3 spans 16 residues. Trimming removed 0 bases at V and 2 bases at J, with 15 bases between. Germline lookup yields CDR1 DFQATT and CDR2 SNEGSKA (reference sequence). CDR3: CSARDSGTVITDTQYF. In DNA form, the CDR3 reads TGCAGTGCTAGAGACTCCGGGACGGTGATCACAGATACGCAGTATTTT.

The chain uses TRBV12-3 or TRBV12-4 and TRBJ2-7, with D unclear. CDR3 size: 12 residues. The V gene lost 6 bases and the J gene lost 6 bases, with 12 bases spanning the gap. The CDR3, as DNA: TGTGCCAGCAGCCTTGGGCCTAGCGAGCAGTACTTC. Its translation: CASSLGPSEQYF.

This clonotype appeared many times. The J gene is TRBJ2-7, the V gene TRBV5-5; 11 bases match TRBD2. The J segment lost 3 bases and the V segment lost 3 bases, leaving 2 bases of the junction unmatched. Germline V gives CDR1 SGHKS, CDR2 YYEKEE (reference sequence). The CDR3 covers 14 residues. The DNA for the CDR3 is TGTGCCAGCAGCTGGGGACTAGCGGACTACGAGCAGTACTTC. Its protein is CASSWGLADYEQYF.

This chain links TRBV28 with TRBJ1-2; D possibly corresponds to TRBD1 (6 bases). The V gene lost 4 bases and the J gene lost 2 bases, with 17 bases spanning the gap. Germline V CDR1 and CDR2: MDHEN, SYDVKM. The CDR3 totals 16 residues. CDR3 bases: TGTGCCAGCAGTTCCCCTTCGCCGGGACAAAACTATGGCTACACCTTC. Translated, it gives CASSSPSPGQNYGYTF.

This clonotype was detected ten times or more. The chain carries TRBV5-1 and TRBJ2-1; a weak D match, TRBD2 (6 bases). The CDR3 spans 15 residues. V lost 5 bases to trimming and J lost 4 bases, with 16 bases between them. Germline V gene lookup returns CDR1 SGHRS and CDR2 YFSETQ. DNA for the CDR3: TGCGCCAGCAGACGAACCGGAGGGCAGTACAATGAGCAGTTCTTC. Amino acids: CASRRTGGQYNEQFF.

This clonotype was counted at least ten times. This sequence joins TRBV5-1 and TRBJ2-4, with 9 bases that match TRBD2. V was clipped by 3 bases and J by 3 bases; unmatched bases: 10. The CDR3 has 17 residues. From germline, CDR1 is SGHRS and CDR2 YFSETQ. DNA of the CDR3: TGCGCCAGCAGCTCCCAACTAGCGGGCGGGGGCAAAAACATTCAGTACTTC. It translates to CASSSQLAGGGKNIQYF.

The chain couples TRBV12-3 or TRBV12-4 to TRBJ1-1; unclear D gene. The CDR3 consists of 13 residues. The germline V and J ends were trimmed by 6 bases and 7 bases, with 15 bases remaining between them. This chain's CDR3 is CASSRTDTGEAFF. The CDR3 DNA is TGTGCCAGCAGCCGAACTGACACGGGTGAAGCTTTCTTT.

A few counts support this clonotype. The rearrangement links TRBV5-6 to TRBJ2-1; TRBD2 agrees at 7 bases. Unmatched junction bases numbered 5, after V lost 0 bases and J lost 8 bases. This CDR3 spans 14 amino acids. Germline lookup yields CDR1 SGHDT and CDR2 YYEEEE. The CDR3 spells CASSLGLAPDEQFF. In DNA form, the CDR3 reads TGTGCCAGCAGCTTGGGACTAGCTCCAGATGAGCAGTTCTTC.

This clonotype was counted between two and nine times. The chain couples TRBV9 to TRBJ2-1, with D possibly TRBD1 on 6 matching bases. Germline assignment: CDR1 SGDLS and CDR2 YYNGEE. The CDR3 covers 13 residues. The ends were cut back, 4 bases at V and 5 bases at J, with 10 bases in the middle. CDR3 region: CASSRGTNNEQFF. The DNA of the CDR3 is TGTGCCAGCAGCAGGGGGACCAACAATGAGCAGTTCTTC. The entire variable domain, with the rest obtained from reference TRBV9 and TRBJ2-1, is as follows: DSGVTQTPKHLITATGQRVTLRCSPRSGDLSVYWYQQSLDQGLQFLIQYYNGEERAKGNILERFSAQQFPDLHSELNLSSLELGDSALYFCASSRGTNNEQFFGPGTRLTVL.

This clonotype showed up many times. The chain carries TRBV11-2 and TRBJ2-7, with D unresolved. CDR3 length: 14 residues. Trimming cost V 5 bases and J 2 bases, with 13 bases left between them. Germline V gene data show CDR1 as SGHAT and CDR2 as FQNNGV. The DNA for the CDR3 is TGTGCCAGCAGCCCTAGGGAACCGACCTACGAGCAGTACTTC. This gives the protein CASSPREPTYEQYF.

This clonotype was seen ten or more times. The chain employs TRBV29-1 and TRBJ2-1, with D perhaps matching TRBD1 or TRBD2 (5 bases each). CDR1 is SQVTM and CDR2 is ANQGSEA in the germline V gene. The V end lost 5 bases, the J end lost 5 bases, and 19 bases lay between the germline ends. This CDR3 contains 15 residues. The CDR3, as DNA: TGCAGCGTTCGAAGGACCGGGACCTTTAACAATGAGCAGTTCTTC. Its translation: CSVRRTGTFNNEQFF.

The V and J genes are TRBV28 and TRBJ2-1; D remains ambiguous. This CDR3 contains 16 residues. Trimming pared 3 bases from V and 1 base from J, leaving 13 bases between. Germline-derived CDR1 and CDR2 are MDHEN and SYDVKM. The DNA of the CDR3 is TGTGCCAGCAGTTTGAGCCAGGTGGGATCCTACAATGAGCAGTTCTTC. Translation: CASSLSQVGSYNEQFF.

On this clonotype: Its ends do not fully match the called genes, so a read error is possible. The rearrangement uses TRBV29-1 and TRBJ1-2; maybe TRBD1 (6 bases). Germline CDR1 SQVTM, CDR2 ANQGSEA. This CDR3 region has 12 residues. CDR3 nucleotides: TGCAGCGCCGGCCAGGGGACCTATGGCCACACCTTC. The encoded protein is CSAGQGTYGHTF.

The chain joins TRBV7-2 to TRBJ2-1; 8 nucleotides align to TRBD1. The germline V gene has CDR1 SGHTA and CDR2 FQGNSA. Trimming took 7 bases from V and 7 from J; bases not matched to a gene: 9. The CDR3 loop spans 14 amino acids. Here the CDR3 DNA reads TGTGCCAGCAATCAAAGACAGGGGAGGAATGAGCAGTTCTTC. It translates to CASNQRQGRNEQFF.

As regards this clonotype: One base away lies a much larger clone, so this may be a sequencing read error. Here the CDR3 omits its conserved ending phenylalanine or tryptophan, so a read error is the likely source. V gene TRBV11-2 combines with J gene TRBJ2-7, with D perhaps given as TRBD1 or TRBD2 (5 bases each). V was clipped by 5 bases and J by 3 bases, with 11 bases between them. The germline V gene encodes CDR1 SGHAT and CDR2 FQNNGV. CDR3 length: 13 residues. DNA for the CDR3: TGTGCCAGCAGCCAACGGGACGGCTACGAGCAGTACCTC. This gives the protein CASSQRDGYEQYL.

This clonotype has only a few counts. V usage is TRBV7-2 and J usage is TRBJ2-1; D not certain. Trimming removed 1 base from V and 10 bases from J, with 8 bases in between. The germline V gene encodes CDR1 SGHTA and CDR2 FQGNSA. The CDR3 extends over 12 amino acids. The CDR3 DNA follows: TGTGCCAGCAGCTTAGAAGGCTGGGAGCAGTTCTTC. Protein product: CASSLEGWEQFF.

About this clonotype itself: A much larger clone sits a single nucleotide away, making a read error possible. The chain has TRBV9 and TRBJ2-4; D is uncertain. Looked up from germline, CDR1 is SGDLS and CDR2 is YYNGEE. This CDR3 has 16 residues. The CDR3 DNA is TGTGCCAGCAGCGTAGGTAGGGAATCGGCCAAAAGCATTCAGTACTTC. Translated, it gives CASSVGRESAKSIQYF. Looking up the rest from reference TRBV9 and TRBJ2-4 gives the full variable domain: DSGVTQTPKHLITATGQRVTLRCSPRSGDLSVYWYQQSLDQGLQFLIQYYNGEERAKGNILERFSAQQFPDLHSELNLSSLELGDSALYFCASSVGRESAKSIQYFGAGTRLSVL.

The chain couples TRBV15 to TRBJ2-7; D might be TRBD2 (7 bases). The CDR3 is made up of 14 amino acids. Germline CDR1 LNHNV, CDR2 YYDKDF (reference sequence). The germline V and J ends were trimmed by 6 bases and 0 bases, with 12 bases remaining between them. The chain's CDR3 is CATSSGGTSYEQYF. The CDR3 DNA reads as TGTGCCACCAGTTCGGGGGGCACCTCCTACGAGCAGTACTTC.

Regarding this clonotype: This may be a read error, as it is one base from a much larger clone. The rearrangement joins TRBV12-3 or TRBV12-4 to TRBJ2-1, with a tentative D call TRBD2 (5 bases). Trimming pared 3 bases from V and 0 bases from J, leaving 15 bases between. The CDR3 has 17 residues. The CDR3 coding sequence is TGTGCCAGCAGTTTTCCGCCCACTAGAAGCTCCTACAATGAGCAGTTCTTC. Translated, it gives CASSFPPTRSSYNEQFF.